The entry below describes one TCR beta chain. As yet, its antigen is unknown. This CDR3 has 15 residues. In germline, CDR1 is MDHEN, CDR2 SYDVKM. Trimming cost V 2 bases and J 2 bases, with 10 bases left between them. The data derive from a study of shared clonotypes between healthy human individuals. Study at large: Per-donor plates numbered three CD4 naive, three CD4 memory, two CD8 naive and one CD8 memory. Study results and limitations: Sharing across four donors was highest in naive CD4 (around 5%) and lowest in memory CD8 (around 0.4%). Compared with memory subsets, naive subsets generally had larger estimated richness. The generation probabilities recorded for non-shared clonotypes fell below those of clonotypes shared by all four donors.

CD45RO-negative CD8 cells positively selected for CCR7 made up the naive population, which excluded terminally differentiated effector memory CD45RA+ cells. Assay: immunoSEQ multiplex PCR; the TCRdb copy retains only in-frame clones and omits some. The sample contains around 550,000 clones, 85% to 95% of which appear only once. The sample comprised naive CD8+ T cells sorted from blood. This chain joins TRBV28 and TRBJ1-5, with D unclear. The TCR comes from a young woman in good health. CDR3: CASSLVGMGNQPQHF. The CDR3 nucleotides are TGTGCCAGCAGTTTAGTGGGAATGGGCAATCAGCCCCAGCATTTT.